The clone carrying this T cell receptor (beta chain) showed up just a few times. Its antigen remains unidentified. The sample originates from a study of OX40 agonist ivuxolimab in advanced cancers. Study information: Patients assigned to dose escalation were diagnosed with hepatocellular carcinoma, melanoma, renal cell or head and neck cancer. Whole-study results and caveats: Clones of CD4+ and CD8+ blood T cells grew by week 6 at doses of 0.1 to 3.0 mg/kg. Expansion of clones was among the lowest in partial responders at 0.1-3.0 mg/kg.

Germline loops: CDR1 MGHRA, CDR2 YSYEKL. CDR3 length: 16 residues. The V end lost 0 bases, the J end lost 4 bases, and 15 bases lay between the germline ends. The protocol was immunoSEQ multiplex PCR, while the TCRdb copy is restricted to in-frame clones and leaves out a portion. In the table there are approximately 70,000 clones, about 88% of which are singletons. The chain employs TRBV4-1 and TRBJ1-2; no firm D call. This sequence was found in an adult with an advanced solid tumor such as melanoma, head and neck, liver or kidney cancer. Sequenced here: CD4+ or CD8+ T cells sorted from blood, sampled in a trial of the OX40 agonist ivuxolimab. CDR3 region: CASSQEPRSRPYGYTF. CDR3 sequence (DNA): TGCGCCAGCAGCCAAGAACCGAGGTCGAGGCCCTATGGCTACACCTTC.